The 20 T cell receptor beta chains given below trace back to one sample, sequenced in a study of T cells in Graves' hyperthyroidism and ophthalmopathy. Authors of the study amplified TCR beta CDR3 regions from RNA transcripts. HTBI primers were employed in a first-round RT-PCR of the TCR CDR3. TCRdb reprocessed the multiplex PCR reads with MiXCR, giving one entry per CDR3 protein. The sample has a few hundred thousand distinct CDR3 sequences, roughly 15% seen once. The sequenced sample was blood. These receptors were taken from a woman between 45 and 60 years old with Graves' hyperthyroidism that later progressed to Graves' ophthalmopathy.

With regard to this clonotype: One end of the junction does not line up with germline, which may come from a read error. In DNA, the CDR3 is TGTGCCAGCAGCTTAGGCCCCTCAATCCCTTACTTCTTATACGGGCAGTACTTC. Protein: CASSLGPSIPYFLYGQYF. The chain has TRBV11-2 and TRBJ2-7; unclear D gene. Germline V gene lookup returns CDR1 SGHAT and CDR2 FQNNGV. The CDR3 covers 18 residues.

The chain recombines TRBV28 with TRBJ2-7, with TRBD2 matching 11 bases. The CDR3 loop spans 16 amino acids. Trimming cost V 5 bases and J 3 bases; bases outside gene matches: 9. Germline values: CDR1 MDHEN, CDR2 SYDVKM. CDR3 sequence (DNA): TGTGCCAGCAGTCCCGATCGACTAGCGGGAAACTACGAGCAGTACTTC. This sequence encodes CASSPDRLAGNYEQYF.

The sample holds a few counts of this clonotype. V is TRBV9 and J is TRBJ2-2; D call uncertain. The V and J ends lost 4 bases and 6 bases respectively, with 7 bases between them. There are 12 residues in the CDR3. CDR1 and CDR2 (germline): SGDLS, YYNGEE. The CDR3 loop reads CASSPLSGELFF. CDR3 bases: TGTGCCAGCAGCCCCTTATCCGGGGAGCTGTTTTTT.

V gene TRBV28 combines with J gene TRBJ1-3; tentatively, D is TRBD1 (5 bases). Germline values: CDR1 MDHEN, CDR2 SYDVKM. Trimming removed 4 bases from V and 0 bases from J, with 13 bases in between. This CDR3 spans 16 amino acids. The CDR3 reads CASSSPAGSSGNTIYF. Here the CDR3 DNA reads TGTGCCAGCAGTTCCCCCGCAGGGAGCTCTGGAAACACCATATATTTT. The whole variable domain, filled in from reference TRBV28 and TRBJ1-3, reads DVKVTQSSRYLVKRTGEKVFLECVQDMDHENMFWYRQDPGLGLRLIYFSYDVKMKEKGDIPEGYSVSREKKERFSLILESASTNQTSMYLCASSSPAGSSGNTIYFGEGSWLTVV.

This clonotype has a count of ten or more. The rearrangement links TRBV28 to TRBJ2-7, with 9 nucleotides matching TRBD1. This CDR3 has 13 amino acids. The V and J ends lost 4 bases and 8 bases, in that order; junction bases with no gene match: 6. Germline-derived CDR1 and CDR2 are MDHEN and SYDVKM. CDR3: CASSSPGQGQQYF. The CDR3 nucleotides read TGTGCCAGCAGTTCTCCGGGACAGGGTCAGCAGTACTTC.

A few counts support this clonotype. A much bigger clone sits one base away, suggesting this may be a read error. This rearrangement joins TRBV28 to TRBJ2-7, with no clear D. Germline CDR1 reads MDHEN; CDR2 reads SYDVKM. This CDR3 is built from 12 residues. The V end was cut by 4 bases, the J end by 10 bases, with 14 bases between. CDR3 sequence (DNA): TGTGCCAGCAGTTCCGTGCAGGCCGATCAGTACTTC. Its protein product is CASSSVQADQYF. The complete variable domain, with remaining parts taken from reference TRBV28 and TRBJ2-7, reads DVKVTQSSRYLVKRTGEKVFLECVQDMDHENMFWYRQDPGLGLRLIYFSYDVKMKEKGDIPEGYSVSREKKERFSLILESASTNQTSMYLCASSSVQADQYFGPGTRLTVT.

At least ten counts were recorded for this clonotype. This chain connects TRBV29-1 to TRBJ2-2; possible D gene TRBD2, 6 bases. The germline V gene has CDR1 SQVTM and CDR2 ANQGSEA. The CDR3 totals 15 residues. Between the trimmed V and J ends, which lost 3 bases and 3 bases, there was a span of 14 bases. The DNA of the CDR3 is TGCAGCGTTGATGGAGGGGCTGGGTACACCGGGGAGCTGTTTTTT. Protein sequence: CSVDGGAGYTGELFF.

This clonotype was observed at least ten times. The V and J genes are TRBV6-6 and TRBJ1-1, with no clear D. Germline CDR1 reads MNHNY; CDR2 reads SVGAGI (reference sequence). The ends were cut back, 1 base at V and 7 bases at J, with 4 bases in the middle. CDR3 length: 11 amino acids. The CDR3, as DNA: TGTGCCAGCAGTTACTTCGGTGAAGCTTTCTTT. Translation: CASSYFGEAFF.

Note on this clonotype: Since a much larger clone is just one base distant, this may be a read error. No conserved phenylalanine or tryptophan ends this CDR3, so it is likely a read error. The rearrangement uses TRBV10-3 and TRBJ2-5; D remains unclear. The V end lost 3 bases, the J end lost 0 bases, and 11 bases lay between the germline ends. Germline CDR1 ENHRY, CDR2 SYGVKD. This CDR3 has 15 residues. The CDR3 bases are TGTGCCATCAGTGACGCCTCCGGACACCAAGAGACCCAGTACTCC. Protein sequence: CAISDASGHQETQYS.

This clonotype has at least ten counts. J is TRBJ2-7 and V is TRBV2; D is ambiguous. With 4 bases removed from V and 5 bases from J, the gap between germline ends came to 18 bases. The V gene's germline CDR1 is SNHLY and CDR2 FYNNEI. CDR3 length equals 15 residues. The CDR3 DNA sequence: TGTGCCAGCAGTGCGGGCGGTATCACGTCGGACGAGCAGTACTTC. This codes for CASSAGGITSDEQYF.

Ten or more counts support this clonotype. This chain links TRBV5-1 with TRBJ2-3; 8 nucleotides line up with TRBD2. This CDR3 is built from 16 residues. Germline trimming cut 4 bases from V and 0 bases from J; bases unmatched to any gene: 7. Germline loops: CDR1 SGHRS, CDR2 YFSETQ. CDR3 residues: CASSAGGYPSTDTQYF. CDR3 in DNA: TGCGCCAGCAGCGCGGGGGGCTACCCTAGCACAGATACGCAGTATTTT. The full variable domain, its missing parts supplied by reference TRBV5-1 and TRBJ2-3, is KAGVTQTPRYLIKTRGQQVTLSCSPISGHRSVSWYQQTPGQGLQFLFEYFSETQRNKGNFPGRFSGRQFSNSRSEMNVSTLELGDSALYLCASSAGGYPSTDTQYFGPGTRLTVL.

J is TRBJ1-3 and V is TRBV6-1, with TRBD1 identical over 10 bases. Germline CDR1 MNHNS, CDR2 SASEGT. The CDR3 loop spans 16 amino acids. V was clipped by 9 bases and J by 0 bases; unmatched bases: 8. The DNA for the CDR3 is TGTGCCAGGACAGGGGGCCCCCAGAGCTCTGGAAACACCATATATTTT. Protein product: CARTGGPQSSGNTIYF.

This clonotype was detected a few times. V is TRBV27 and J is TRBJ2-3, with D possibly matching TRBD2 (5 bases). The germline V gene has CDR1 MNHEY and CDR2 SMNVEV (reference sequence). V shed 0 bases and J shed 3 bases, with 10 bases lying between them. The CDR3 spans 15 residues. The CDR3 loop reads CASSLSWELTDTQYF. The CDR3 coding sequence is TGTGCCAGCAGTTTATCCTGGGAGCTAACAGATACGCAGTATTTT.

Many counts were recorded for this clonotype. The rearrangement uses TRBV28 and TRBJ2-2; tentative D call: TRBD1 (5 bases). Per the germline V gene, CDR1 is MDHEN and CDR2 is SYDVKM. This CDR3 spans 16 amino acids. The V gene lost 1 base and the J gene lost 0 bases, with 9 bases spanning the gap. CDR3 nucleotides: TGTGCCAGCAGTTTATTCCCCAGGGCGAACACCGGGGAGCTGTTTTTT. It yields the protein CASSLFPRANTGELFF.

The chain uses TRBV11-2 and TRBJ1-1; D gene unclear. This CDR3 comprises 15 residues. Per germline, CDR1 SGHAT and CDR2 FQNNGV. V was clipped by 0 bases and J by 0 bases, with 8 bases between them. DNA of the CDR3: TGTGCCAGCAGCTTAGAGGGGTCCATGAACACTGAAGCTTTCTTT. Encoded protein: CASSLEGSMNTEAFF. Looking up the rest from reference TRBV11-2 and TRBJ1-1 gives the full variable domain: EAGVAQSPRYKIIEKRQSVAFWCNPISGHATLYWYQQILGQGPKLLIQFQNNGVVDDSQLPKDRFSAERLKGVDSTLKIQPAKLEDSAVYLCASSLEGSMNTEAFFGQGTRLTVV.

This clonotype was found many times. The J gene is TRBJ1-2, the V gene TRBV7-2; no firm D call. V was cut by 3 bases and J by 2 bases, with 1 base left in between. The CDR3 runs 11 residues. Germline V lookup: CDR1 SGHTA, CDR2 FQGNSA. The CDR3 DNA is TGTGCCAGCAGCTTCAACTATGGCTACACCTTC. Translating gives CASSFNYGYTF.

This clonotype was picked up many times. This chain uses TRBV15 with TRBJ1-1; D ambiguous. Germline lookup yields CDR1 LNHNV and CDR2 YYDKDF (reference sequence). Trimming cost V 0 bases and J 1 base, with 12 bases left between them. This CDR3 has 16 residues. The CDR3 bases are TGTGCCACCAGCAGAGACCTGACTGCCCGGAACACTGAAGCTTTCTTT. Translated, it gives CATSRDLTARNTEAFF.

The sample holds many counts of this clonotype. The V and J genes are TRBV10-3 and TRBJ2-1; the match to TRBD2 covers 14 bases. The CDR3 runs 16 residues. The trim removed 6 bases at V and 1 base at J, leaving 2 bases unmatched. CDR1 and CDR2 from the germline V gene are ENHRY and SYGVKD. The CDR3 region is CAISGTSGRSYNEQFF. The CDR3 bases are TGTGCCATCAGCGGGACTAGCGGGAGATCCTACAATGAGCAGTTCTTC.

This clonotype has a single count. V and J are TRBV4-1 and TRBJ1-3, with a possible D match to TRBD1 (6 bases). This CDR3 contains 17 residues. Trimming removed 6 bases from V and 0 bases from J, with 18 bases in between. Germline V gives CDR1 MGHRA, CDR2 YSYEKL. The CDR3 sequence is CASRPPGGQLSGNTIYF. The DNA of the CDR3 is TGCGCCAGCAGGCCCCCCGGGGGCCAACTCTCTGGAAACACCATATATTTT.

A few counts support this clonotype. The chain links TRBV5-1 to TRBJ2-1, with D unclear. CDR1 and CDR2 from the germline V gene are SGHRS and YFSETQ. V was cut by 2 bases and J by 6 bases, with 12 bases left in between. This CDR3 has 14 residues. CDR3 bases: TGCGCCAGCAGCTTTGTCTTTGCATCCAATGAGCAGTTCTTC. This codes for CASSFVFASNEQFF.